The subject of this entry is one TCR beta chain. The antigen remains undetermined. Germline CDR1 SGDLS, CDR2 YYNGEE. V was shortened by 4 bases and J by 7 bases, with 15 bases between the two germline ends. The CDR3 spans 14 residues. Collection occurred without any documented infections or immune events in donors. The source of the sample is a study of identifying expanded T cells in peripheral blood. Whole-study findings and limits: Across healthy donors, higher total template counts meant significantly greater two-week count variance.

This table comes from immunoSEQ multiplex PCR, and its TCRdb copy is limited to in-frame clones, with some not included. The sample yields 75,000 to 90,000 clones, around 90% seen once. The genes are TRBV9 and TRBJ2-1, with D tentatively TRBD1 (6 bases). Sequencing used blood. The clonotype originates from a person aged 18 to 69 in good health. CDR3 in amino acids: CASSSGQKANEQFF. CDR3 nucleotide sequence: TGTGCCAGCAGCTCAGGACAGAAGGCTAATGAGCAGTTCTTC.